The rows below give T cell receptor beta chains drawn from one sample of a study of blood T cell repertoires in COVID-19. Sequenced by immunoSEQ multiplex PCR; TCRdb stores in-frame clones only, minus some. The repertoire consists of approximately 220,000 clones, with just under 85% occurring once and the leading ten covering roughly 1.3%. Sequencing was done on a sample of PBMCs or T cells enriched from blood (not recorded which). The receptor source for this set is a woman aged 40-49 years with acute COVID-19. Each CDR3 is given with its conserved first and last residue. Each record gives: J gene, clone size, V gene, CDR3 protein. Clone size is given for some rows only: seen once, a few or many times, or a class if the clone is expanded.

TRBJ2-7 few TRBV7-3 CASSLGTSGRASEQYF
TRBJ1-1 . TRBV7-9 CASSVGQGVNTEAFF
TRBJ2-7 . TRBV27 CASNDRGQSYEQYF
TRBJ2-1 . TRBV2 CASRSPRAPSSYNEQFF
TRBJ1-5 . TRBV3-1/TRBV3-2 CASSQGNPCPTGTELNNQPQHF
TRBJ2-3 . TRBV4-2 CASTSPGQGADTQYF
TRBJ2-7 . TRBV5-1 CASSRAPGQGSYEQYF
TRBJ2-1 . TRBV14 CASSQGLRPHEQFF
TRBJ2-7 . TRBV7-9 CASSFDRGLYEQYF
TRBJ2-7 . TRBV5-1 CASSFTSSGYEQYF
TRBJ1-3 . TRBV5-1 CASSLVSAGGNTIYF
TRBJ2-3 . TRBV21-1 CASSKALRECRPDTQYF
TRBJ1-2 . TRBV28 CASSTKFLGYTF
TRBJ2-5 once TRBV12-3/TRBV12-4 CASSSTSGETQYF
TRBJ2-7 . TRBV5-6 CASSPKTSMSYEQYF
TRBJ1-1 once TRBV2 CAGGQEINTEAFF
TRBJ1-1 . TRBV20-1 CSASGGRPEAFF
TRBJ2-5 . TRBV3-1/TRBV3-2 CASSFSGRAGTQYF
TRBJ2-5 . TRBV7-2 CASSSLGRVSAQETQYF
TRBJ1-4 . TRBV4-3 CASSQGAGGTGDEKLFF
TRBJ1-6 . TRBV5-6 CASSYRDREFYSPLHF
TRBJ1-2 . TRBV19 CASSIDPTGFNGYTF
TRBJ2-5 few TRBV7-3 CASSLREGETQYF
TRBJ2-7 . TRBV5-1 CASSAGTGAYEQYF
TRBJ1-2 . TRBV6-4 CASSRLDYGYTF
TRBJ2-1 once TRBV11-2 CASSSLPSGTGRNEQFF
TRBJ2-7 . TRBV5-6 CASSFGDSDYSYEQYF
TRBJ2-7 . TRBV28 CASSLSGLVYEQYF
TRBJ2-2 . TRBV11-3 CASSSDPGGSGELFF
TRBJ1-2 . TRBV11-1 CASSTGQGLKTF
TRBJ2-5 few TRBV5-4 CASSLTQGGGGETQYF
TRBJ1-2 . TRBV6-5 CASTPLVQATYGYTF
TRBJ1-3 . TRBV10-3 CAIGGGVSGNTIYF
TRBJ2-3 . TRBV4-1 CASSQAPGGSGTDTQYF
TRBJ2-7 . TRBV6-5 CASSYGTKQYF
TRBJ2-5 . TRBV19 CASSRTSGGGETQYF
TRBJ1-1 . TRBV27 CASSLTENTEAFF
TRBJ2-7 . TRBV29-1 CSVDKGSGSYEQYF
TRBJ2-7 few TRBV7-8 CASSLVLAGGLYEQYF
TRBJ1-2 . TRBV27 CASSLEGRGGYGYTF
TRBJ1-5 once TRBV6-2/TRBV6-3 CASSYTPQAGQPQHF
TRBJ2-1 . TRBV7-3 CASSPPRANEQFF
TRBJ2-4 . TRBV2 CASGPPGQGNIQYF
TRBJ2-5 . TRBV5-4 CASSLMTGGTETQYF
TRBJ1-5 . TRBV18 CASSPGQSNQPQHF
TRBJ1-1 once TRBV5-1 CASSLETGGIEAFF
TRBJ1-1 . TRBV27 CASRDRRGTEAFF
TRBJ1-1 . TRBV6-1 CASSDRQSFNTEAFF
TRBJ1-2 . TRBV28 CASNSGYGYTF
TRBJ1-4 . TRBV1 CTSSRKDRGGAYEKLFF
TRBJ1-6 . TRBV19 CASTPGQEDSPLHF
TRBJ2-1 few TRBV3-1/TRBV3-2 CASLAGGNEQFF